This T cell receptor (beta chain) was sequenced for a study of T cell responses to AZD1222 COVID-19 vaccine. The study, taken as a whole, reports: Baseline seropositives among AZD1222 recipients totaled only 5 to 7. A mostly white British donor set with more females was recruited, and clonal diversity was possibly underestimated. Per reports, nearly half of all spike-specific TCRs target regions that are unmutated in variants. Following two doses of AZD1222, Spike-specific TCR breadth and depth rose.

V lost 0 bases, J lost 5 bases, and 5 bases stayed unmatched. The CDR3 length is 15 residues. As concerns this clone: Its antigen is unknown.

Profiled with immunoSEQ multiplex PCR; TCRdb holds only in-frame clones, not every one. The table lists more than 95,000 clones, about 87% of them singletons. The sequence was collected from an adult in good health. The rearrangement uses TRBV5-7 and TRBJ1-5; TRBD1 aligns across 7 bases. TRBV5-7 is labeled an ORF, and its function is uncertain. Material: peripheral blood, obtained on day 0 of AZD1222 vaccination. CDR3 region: CASSLEGACDQPQHF. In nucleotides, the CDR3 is TGTGCCAGCAGCTTGGAGGGGGCATGTGATCAGCCCCAGCATTTT.